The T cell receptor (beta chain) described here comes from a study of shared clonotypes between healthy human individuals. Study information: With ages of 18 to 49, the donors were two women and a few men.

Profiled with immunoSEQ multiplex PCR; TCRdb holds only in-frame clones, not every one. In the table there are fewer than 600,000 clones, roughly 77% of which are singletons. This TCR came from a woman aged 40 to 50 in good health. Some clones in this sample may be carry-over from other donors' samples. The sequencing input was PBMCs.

The CDR3 protein is CASSSTTSGSYEQYF. CDR3 sequence (DNA): TGTGCCAGCAGTTCCACGACTAGCGGGTCCTACGAGCAGTACTTC. V and J are TRBV6-6 and TRBJ2-7; 10 nucleotides match TRBD2. CDR1 MNHNY and CDR2 SVGAGI come from the germline V gene (reference sequence). The CDR3 has 15 amino acids. Trimming removed 4 bases from V and 1 base from J; junction bases left unmatched: 4.